This TCR beta chain was captured in a study of blood T cell repertoires in COVID-19 (dated by TCRdb to between 2020 and 2021). For the wider study: Samples from collaborators originated in the United States, Italy and Spain and spanned both the acute and convalescent phases of COVID-19. HLA class I and class II types, where available, came from metadata supplied by the sample provider rather than from assay-based typing. The repertoires were released in a freely available public database meant as a resource for research on the immune response to SARS-CoV-2. The material from the prospective study consisted of cDNA or gDNA derived from T cells, B-cell-depleted T cells, or PBMCs. The samples were drawn from the first 160 participants of the ongoing ImmuneRACE study and from 1,254 subjects provided by 6 global collaborators. The sample metadata nearly always contained a de-identified subject ID, COVID-19 status, age in years and sex. Subjects who had been exposed to COVID-19, were actively infected with it, or had recovered from it provided the deeply sampled blood TCRbeta repertoires that made up the dataset. The study at large found these results: The amount of clinical and demographic metadata varied by source and participant and was provided uncurated.

Comment on this clone: Its antigen remains unidentified. One end of the junction varies from germline; a read error may be responsible.

Whole blood was collected in K2EDTA tubes by collaborating institutions according to the institutions' own protocols. For TCRbeta analysis, collaborators shipped samples as frozen whole blood, isolated PBMCs, or DNA extracted from either of those sample types. Including cysteine and phenylalanine, the CDR3 has 13 amino acids. Just the 39-base CDR3 DNA is kept, in frame starting at base 1. CDR1 and CDR2, per the germline V gene (reference sequence), are LNHDA and SQIVND. TCRbeta CDR3 regions were amplified from genomic DNA by means of the immunoSEQ Assay, a bias-controlled multiplex PCR. Concerning the study's data processing: Within the assay, amplification of reference gene primers was used to estimate how many nucleated cells each sample contained. To quantify the absolute abundance of each unique TCRbeta CDR3 rearrangement, sequence reads were collapsed and filtered. Productive Simpson clonality was computed per sample as the square root of Simpson's diversity index over productive rearrangements. As stored in TCRdb, this immuneACCESS dataset retains in-frame rearrangements with V and J assigned. A fraction of the clones does not appear; measured against another copy, unresolved V genes explain less than half of the discrepancy, and the remainder lacks a known reason. The DNA gave D and trimming, while V, J and clone size come from that table. A total of 70,000 to 85,000 clones appear in this sample, over 70% of them only once. The leading ten clones occupy less than 40% of the sample.

Specimen: peripheral blood. The TCR comes from an elderly man with active or convalescent COVID-19. The rearrangement joined TRBV19 to TRBJ2-6, and perhaps TRBD2 as D gene, on 5 matching bases. The sequenced DNA is TGTGCCAGTAGTATTACCGGGGTCAACGTCCTGACTTTC. Its amino acids are CASSITGVNVLTF.